A selection of T cell receptor beta chains follows, all from one sample in a study of PD-L1 blockade in urothelial cancer. Clones were sequenced by immunoSEQ multiplex PCR, and TCRdb holds only the in-frame ones, with some missing. The sample records approximately 46,000 clones, roughly 85% being singletons. The sample in question was PBMCs, obtained around atezolizumab (anti-PD-L1) treatment. These receptors were collected from a man aged 55 to 70 with urothelial cancer. Each CDR3 is given with its conserved first and last residue. A D gene is named only where the DNA matches it firmly. The size field is filled for only some rows; it gives once, few, many or a size class.

.	.	TRBJ1-5	TRBV7-2	TGTGCCAGCAGCACAGGGAATCGGAATCAGCCCCAGCATTTT	CASSTGNRNQPQHF
.	.	TRBJ1-4	TRBV30	TGTGCCTGGAGTGTAGGTGGAGTACTCGAAAAACTGTTTTTT	CAWSVGGVLEKLFF
.	once	TRBJ2-4	TRBV19	TGTGCCAGTAGTAACCTCCGAACAGGTGATCTAGCCAAAAACATTCAGTACTTC	CASSNLRTGDLAKNIQYF
TRBD2	.	TRBJ2-3	TRBV7-9	TGTGCCAGCAGCTTAGCGCTAGCGGGGGGGTCAGATACGCAGTATTTT	CASSLALAGGSDTQYF
.	.	TRBJ1-3	TRBV30	TGTGCCTGGAGTGGCGGGGAAGGGAACACCATATATTTT	CAWSGGEGNTIYF
TRBD2	.	TRBJ2-7	TRBV7-2	TGTGCCAGCAGCAACCCGGGGCTAGCGGGGGTTAATTACTTC	CASSNPGLAGVNYF
TRBD1	.	TRBJ1-5	TRBV23-1	TGCGCCAGCAGTCAATCCAGGGACAGACGCAATCAGCCCCAGCATTTT	CASSQSRDRRNQPQHF
TRBD2	.	TRBJ2-7	TRBV19	TGTGCCAGTAGTTTCGGGACTAGCGGTTACGAGCAGTACTTC	CASSFGTSGYEQYF
TRBD1	.	TRBJ1-2	TRBV6-1	TGTGCCAGTATTCCGGGACAGGGAGGTTACACCTTC	CASIPGQGGYTF
TRBD1	.	TRBJ2-7	TRBV19	TGTGCCAGTAGTCTCGGGACAGGGCTCGGCGAGCAGTACTTC	CASSLGTGLGEQYF
.	.	TRBJ2-5	TRBV30	TGTGCCTGGAGTGTATCGCACAGCCAAGAGACCCAATACTTC	CAWSVSHSQETQYF
TRBD1	.	TRBJ2-2	TRBV7-2	TGTGCCAGCAGCCAATCGCTGGGACAGGTTTACACCGGGGAGCTGTTTTTT	CASSQSLGQVYTGELFF
TRBD1	.	TRBJ1-4	TRBV28	TGTGCCAGCAGTTTATGGCAGGGGGCGAGCTCCTTTGACCCTAATGAAAAACTGTTTTTT	CASSLWQGASSFDPNEKLFF
.	.	TRBJ1-6	TRBV6-4	TGTGCCAGCAGTGAGGTTGGCAGAAATTCACCCCTCCACTTT	CASSEVGRNSPLHF
.	.	TRBJ1-6	TRBV6-6	TGTGCCAGCAGTCCCGACTCGGGGATTTCACCCCTCCACTTT	CASSPDSGISPLHF
.	.	TRBJ1-1	TRBV18	TGTGCCAGCTCACCCCCAGGGTCATTTAGGGGTGAAGCTTTCTTT	CASSPPGSFRGEAFF